Each of the 6 T cell receptor beta chains below was sequenced from the same sample in a study of blood T cell repertoires in COVID-19. Clones were sequenced by immunoSEQ multiplex PCR, and TCRdb holds only the in-frame ones, with some missing. The sample has around 88,000 clones, around three quarters seen once. Source material: peripheral blood. The receptors here all came from a man aged 50 to 60 who had recovered from COVID-19.

The V gene is TRBV10-3, the J gene TRBJ1-5; D may be TRBD1 (5 bases). The ends were cut back, 0 bases at V and 7 bases at J, with 16 bases in the middle. This CDR3 has 16 amino acids. Germline loops: CDR1 ENHRY, CDR2 SYGVKD. CDR3 coding DNA: TGTGCCATCAGTGAGTCTTGGGGCGGGGTCGGGCAGCCCCAGCATTTT. Its protein is CAISESWGGVGQPQHF.

In its sample, this clone was seen once. This rearrangement joins TRBV18 to TRBJ2-1; D might be TRBD2 (5 bases). V shed 6 bases and J shed 0 bases, with 18 bases lying between them. The CDR3 contains 17 residues. CDR1 KGHSH and CDR2 LQKENI come from the germline V gene. The CDR3 spells CASSPARRPRSYNEQFF. CDR3 in DNA: TGTGCCAGCTCCCCCGCTCGGAGGCCCCGCTCCTACAATGAGCAGTTCTTC.

The chain employs TRBV28 and TRBJ1-5; D gene uncertain. Trimming removed 5 bases from V and 3 bases from J, with 20 bases in between. In germline, CDR1 is MDHEN, CDR2 SYDVKM. There are 17 residues in the CDR3. The CDR3 here is CASSLPSSGLNNQPQHF. The CDR3 DNA reads as TGTGCCAGCAGTCTCCCCTCTTCGGGGTTGAACAATCAGCCCCAGCATTTT.

This clone appeared a few times. The rearrangement joins TRBV19 to TRBJ1-3, with D uncertain. The length of the CDR3 is 16 residues. V was pared by 5 bases and J by 0 bases, with 14 bases between. Germline-derived CDR1 and CDR2 are LNHDA and SQIVND (reference sequence). The CDR3 is CASSPRTGISGNTIYF. The CDR3 nucleotides read TGTGCCAGTAGTCCCAGGACGGGGATCTCTGGAAACACCATATATTTT.

This chain joins TRBV5-1 and TRBJ1-1; D possibly corresponds to TRBD1 (6 bases). Trimming shortened V by 2 bases and J by 6 bases, and 8 bases separated the two germline ends. The length of the CDR3 is 12 residues. Germline-derived CDR1 and CDR2 are SGHRS and YFSETQ. The CDR3 here is CASSFGGPEAFF. In nucleotides, the CDR3 is TGCGCCAGCAGCTTCGGGGGGCCTGAAGCTTTCTTT.

The J gene is TRBJ2-3, the V gene TRBV2; 10 bases are shared with TRBD2. CDR1 is SNHLY, CDR2 FYNNEI, per germline. CDR3 length equals 16 residues. J was trimmed by 2 bases and V by 5 bases; bases with no gene match: 7. This CDR3 reads CASSYLAGDTTDTQYF. In DNA, the CDR3 is TGTGCCAGCAGTTACCTAGCGGGGGATACCACAGATACGCAGTATTTT.